This T cell receptor beta chain was profiled in a study of cytomegalovirus exposure and HLA in healthy donors. Overall study findings and caveats: The classifier reportedly diagnosed cytomegalovirus status with high sensitivity and specificity. Despite most TCR sequences being rare, some public TCRs occurred in many donors.

The donors formed part of the approximately 120-subject validation cohort, distinct from the approximately 630-subject first cohort. From germline, CDR1 is MGHDK and CDR2 SYGVNS. The V end lost 5 bases, the J end lost 7 bases, and 17 bases lay between the germline ends. The CDR3 totals 14 residues. Assay: immunoSEQ multiplex PCR; the TCRdb copy retains only in-frame clones and omits some. The sample yields some 130,000 clones, 70% to 85% seen once. Only a few counts were recorded for this clone. Its specificity is not known. The TCR was taken from a man aged 25 to 45 in good health and CMV-seropositive. Material for sequencing was PBMCs. The V and J genes are TRBV25-1 and TRBJ1-2; D is possibly TRBD1 (6 bases). As DNA, the CDR3 is TGTGCCAGCAGTCCAATACAGGGAGCGTCTGGCTACACCTTC. Amino acid sequence: CASSPIQGASGYTF.